This T cell receptor beta chain was sequenced in a study of beta chain features in type 1 diabetes. Study conclusions and caveats: Moderately but significantly shorter TCRB CDR3s were found in Type 1 diabetes patients in all four CD4+ subsets.

As for this clone: Its antigen is unknown.

Isolated RNA was reverse transcribed in full, so expressed TCRB transcripts were sequenced. Data came from immunoSEQ multiplex PCR; TCRdb stores just in-frame clones and leaves some out. The repertoire consists of hundreds of thousands of clones, with around 13% occurring once and the leading ten covering over 0.008%. The ends lost 0 bases at V and 9 bases at J; junction bases unmatched: 8. The CDR3 extends over 15 amino acids. CDR1 SGHAT and CDR2 FQNNGV come from the germline V gene. This sequence originates from a woman aged 18-30 years with type 1 diabetes. The V gene is TRBV11-2, the J gene TRBJ2-1; 7 bases match TRBD2. Sequencing was done on a sample of naive CD4+ T cells from blood. The CDR3 DNA is TGTGCCAGCAGCTTAGAGGGACTATTCCAGGGTGAGCAGTTCTTC. This sequence encodes CASSLEGLFQGEQFF.